This T cell receptor (beta chain) was recorded in a study of response to subunit inactivated influenza vaccine. Study findings and constraints: Each seasonal influenza vaccination recruits few new T cells, the authors suggested.

This clonotype was seen only a few times. Antigen unknown. TCRdb re-derived calls from the RT-PCR reads in MiXCR, one entry per CDR3 protein. Of roughly 700,000 distinct CDR3 sequences in the sample, roughly 13% were seen once. This CDR3 region has 15 residues. V lost 6 bases, J lost 4 bases, and 5 bases stayed unmatched. The clonotype was recovered from a man between 45 and 60 years old who received an inactivated influenza vaccine. Sequenced material: PBMCs from blood, taken around two weeks before vaccination. The chain uses TRBV12-3 or TRBV12-4 and TRBJ2-2; 10 bases are shared with TRBD2. In DNA form, the CDR3 reads TGTGCCAGCAGACCCTCTAGCGGGAGCACCGGGGAGCTGTTTTTT. Translation gives CASRPSSGSTGELFF.